The 12 T cell receptor beta chains reported below all come from one sample, sequenced in a study of low-dose radiotherapy and immunotherapy resistance in tumors. Time point given: before trial treatment. TRAV- and TRBV-specific primers were used for first-strand cDNA, which covered alpha and beta chains. TCR amplification ran 15 to 25 PCR cycles using constant-region and V-primer adapter primers. TCRdb recomputed calls from the reads with MiXCR, one row per CDR3 protein. The table shows approximately 90,000 distinct CDR3 sequences, with roughly a tenth occurring only once. The sequencing here drew on PBMCs, taken before treatment. The receptors here all came from a male donor with prostate cancer.

At least ten counts were recorded for this clonotype. The chain recombines TRBV7-2 with TRBJ2-7, with TRBD2 matching 10 bases. Germline V CDR1 and CDR2: SGHTA, FQGNSA. There are 16 residues in the CDR3. J gave up 8 bases and V 4 bases, and 14 bases lay outside the gene matches. In DNA form, the CDR3 reads TGTGCCAGCAGCTCCGGTGCTAGCGGGGGATCTACGAAGCAGTACTTC. As protein: CASSSGASGGSTKQYF. Combining the CDR3 with reference TRBV7-2 and TRBJ2-7 gives the whole variable domain GAGVSQSPSNKVTEKGKDVELRCDPISGHTALYWYRQSLGQGLEFLIYFQGNSAPDKSGLPSDRFSAERTGGSVSTLTIQRTQQEDSAVYLCASSSGASGGSTKQYFGPGTRLTVT.

The chain is built from TRBV5-5 and TRBJ1-1, with D maybe TRBD1 (6 bases). CDR1 and CDR2 (germline): SGHKS, YYEKEE (reference sequence). The CDR3 length is 14 residues. V was clipped by 4 bases and J by 1 base, with 11 bases between them. The CDR3 region has the DNA TGTGCCAGCAGCCATATGACAGGGAACACTGAAGCTTTCTTT. This codes for CASSHMTGNTEAFF. Full variable domain (remainder filled in from reference TRBV5-5 and TRBJ1-1): DAGVTQSPTHLIKTRGQQVTLRCSPISGHKSVSWYQQVLGQGPQFIFQYYEKEERGRGNFPDRFSARQFPNYSSELNVNALLLGDSALYLCASSHMTGNTEAFFGQGTRLTVV.

This clonotype was found many times. The CDR3 sequence is CASRLDRENTEAFF. The CDR3 nucleotides read TGTGCCAGCAGGCTGGACAGAGAGAACACTGAAGCTTTCTTT. The V call is TRBV12-3 or TRBV12-4, the J call TRBJ1-1; D is possibly TRBD1 (6 bases). This CDR3 is built from 14 residues. The V end was cut by 6 bases, the J end by 1 base, with 12 bases between.

The chain combines TRBV20-1 with TRBJ2-2; 9 bases are shared with TRBD1. Germline values: CDR1 DFQATT, CDR2 SNEGSKA (reference sequence). The trim removed 2 bases at V and 6 bases at J, leaving 7 bases unmatched. The CDR3 runs to 15 residues. CDR3 region: CSARTGTGKAGELFF. The CDR3 DNA follows: TGCAGTGCTAGAACCGGGACAGGGAAGGCCGGGGAGCTGTTTTTT.

This clonotype occurred many times. This rearrangement joins TRBV9 to TRBJ2-1; either TRBD1 or TRBD2 may fit D (5 bases each). The germline V and J ends were trimmed by 0 bases and 8 bases, with 12 bases remaining between them. CDR1 is SGDLS, CDR2 YYNGEE, per germline. The CDR3 length is 14 residues. The CDR3 coding sequence is TGTGCCAGCAGCGTAGTTGGGACGAGCTATGAGCAGTTCTTC. It codes for CASSVVGTSYEQFF.

The chain recombines TRBV27 with TRBJ1-4; D unresolved. Germline loops: CDR1 MNHEY, CDR2 SMNVEV (reference sequence). Trimming pared 3 bases from V and 5 bases from J, leaving 7 bases between. This CDR3 region has 13 residues. The CDR3 spells CASSFAGNEKLFF. The CDR3 DNA follows: TGTGCCAGCAGTTTCGCGGGGAATGAAAAACTGTTTTTT.

This clonotype was seen at least ten times. This chain joins TRBV20-1 and TRBJ2-6, with 9 positions matching TRBD1. V gave up 6 bases and J gave up 5 bases; unmatched junction bases: 11. The V gene's germline CDR1 is DFQATT and CDR2 SNEGSKA (reference sequence). This CDR3 spans 16 amino acids. CDR3 nucleotide sequence: TGCAGTGCCAGGGACAGGGCTCTAGAATGGGCCAACGTCCTGACTTTC. Translating it yields CSARDRALEWANVLTF.

This clonotype was observed a few times. The chain couples TRBV7-2 to TRBJ2-3; 12 nucleotides line up with TRBD2. After removal of 5 bases from V and 4 bases from J, the junction contained 7 bases not matched to a gene. The CDR3 is made up of 16 amino acids. The germline V gene has CDR1 SGHTA and CDR2 FQGNSA. The CDR3 sequence: CASSQALAGGSDTQYF. CDR3 nucleotides: TGTGCCAGCAGCCAAGCTCTAGCGGGAGGGTCAGATACGCAGTATTTT.

Ten or more counts support this clonotype. This rearrangement joins TRBV12-3 or TRBV12-4 to TRBJ2-7; 7 nucleotides agree with TRBD2. CDR3 length: 13 residues. V lost 8 bases and J lost 2; bases outside the gene matches: 6. CDR3 bases: TGTGCCAGCGGGCTAGCGGTAACCTACGAGCAGTACTTC. Translated, it gives CASGLAVTYEQYF.

This clonotype was recorded many times. The J gene is TRBJ2-7, the V gene TRBV14; D gene unclear. Trimming pared 4 bases from V and 7 bases from J, leaving 11 bases between. The CDR3 runs to 12 residues. CDR1 and CDR2 (germline): SGHDN, FVKESK. The CDR3 spells CASSPTAWEQYF. The CDR3 region has the DNA TGTGCCAGCAGCCCAACCGCTTGGGAGCAGTACTTC.

This clonotype was counted ten times or more. CDR3 in amino acids: CASSALRGAVTGELFF. DNA of the CDR3: TGTGCCAGCAGCGCCCTACGAGGGGCGGTCACCGGGGAGCTGTTTTTT. This chain links TRBV7-2 with TRBJ2-2; D possibly matches TRBD1 or TRBD2 (5 bases each). V lost 5 bases, J lost 4 bases, and 17 bases lay in between. The CDR3 runs to 16 residues. CDR1 and CDR2 from the germline V gene are SGHTA and FQGNSA. The full variable domain, in which reference TRBV7-2 and TRBJ2-2 provide the parts outside the CDR3, is GAGVSQSPSNKVTEKGKDVELRCDPISGHTALYWYRQSLGQGLEFLIYFQGNSAPDKSGLPSDRFSAERTGGSVSTLTIQRTQQEDSAVYLCASSALRGAVTGELFFGEGSRLTVL.

This clonotype showed up many times. The V call is TRBV7-2, the J call TRBJ2-7; 7 bases are a match to TRBD1. CDR1 and CDR2 from the germline V gene are SGHTA and FQGNSA. The CDR3 runs 14 residues. The J segment lost 4 bases and the V segment lost 2 bases, leaving 5 bases of the junction unmatched. CDR3 amino acids: CASSLTQGVYEQYF. CDR3 DNA sequence: TGTGCCAGCAGCTTAACGCAGGGGGTTTACGAGCAGTACTTC.